The next 2 T cell receptor beta chains were all read from a single sample in a study of T cell responses to AZD1222 COVID-19 vaccine. Some clones are missing from TCRdb's copy, which holds only in-frame ones; the method was immunoSEQ multiplex PCR. The sample shows 54,000 or so clones, over 70% of them seen only once. The sample here was peripheral blood, taken on day 0 of AZD1222 vaccination. All receptors derive from an adult in good health.

The rearrangement links TRBV7-2 to TRBJ1-2; TRBD1 aligns across 10 bases. CDR3 length: 15 residues. Germline CDR1 reads SGHTA; CDR2 reads FQGNSA. Trimming cost V 5 bases and J 6 bases; bases outside gene matches: 9. CDR3 DNA: TGTGCCAGCAGCCCCCGACAGGGGGCAGTGGATGGCTACACCTTC. As protein: CASSPRQGAVDGYTF.

The J gene is TRBJ2-5, the V gene TRBV5-5; possibly TRBD1 or TRBD2 for D (5 bases each). The CDR3 has 13 amino acids. Per germline, CDR1 SGHKS and CDR2 YYEKEE (reference sequence). V lost 4 bases and J lost 3, with 10 bases in between. The CDR3 DNA follows: TGTGCCAGCAGCCTCGGGACGGAAGAGACCCAGTACTTC. It codes for CASSLGTEETQYF.